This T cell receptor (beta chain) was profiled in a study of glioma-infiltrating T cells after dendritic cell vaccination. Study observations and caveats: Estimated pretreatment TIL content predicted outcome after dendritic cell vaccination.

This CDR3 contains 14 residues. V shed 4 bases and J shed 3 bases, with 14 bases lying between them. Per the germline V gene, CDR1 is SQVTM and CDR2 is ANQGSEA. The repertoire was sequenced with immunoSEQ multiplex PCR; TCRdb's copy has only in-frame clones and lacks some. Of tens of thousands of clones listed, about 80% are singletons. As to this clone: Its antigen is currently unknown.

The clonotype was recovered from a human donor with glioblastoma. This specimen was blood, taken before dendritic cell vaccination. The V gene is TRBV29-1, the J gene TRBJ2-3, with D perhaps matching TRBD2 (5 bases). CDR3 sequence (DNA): TGCAGCGTTGGTCGGGCTATAGCGACAGATACGCAGTATTTT. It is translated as CSVGRAIATDTQYF.